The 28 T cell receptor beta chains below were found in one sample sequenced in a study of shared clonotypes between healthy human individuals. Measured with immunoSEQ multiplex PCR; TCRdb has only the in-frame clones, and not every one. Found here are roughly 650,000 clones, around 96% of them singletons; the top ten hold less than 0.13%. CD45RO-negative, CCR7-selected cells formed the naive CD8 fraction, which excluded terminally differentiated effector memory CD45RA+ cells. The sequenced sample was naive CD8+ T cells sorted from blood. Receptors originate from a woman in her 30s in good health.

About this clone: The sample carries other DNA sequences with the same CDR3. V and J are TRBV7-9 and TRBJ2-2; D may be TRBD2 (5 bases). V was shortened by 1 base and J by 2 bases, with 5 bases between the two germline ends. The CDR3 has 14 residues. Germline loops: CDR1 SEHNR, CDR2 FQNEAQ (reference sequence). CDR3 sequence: CASSLGTNTGELFF. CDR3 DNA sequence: TGTGCCAGCAGCTTAGGGACTAACACCGGGGAGCTGTTTTTT.

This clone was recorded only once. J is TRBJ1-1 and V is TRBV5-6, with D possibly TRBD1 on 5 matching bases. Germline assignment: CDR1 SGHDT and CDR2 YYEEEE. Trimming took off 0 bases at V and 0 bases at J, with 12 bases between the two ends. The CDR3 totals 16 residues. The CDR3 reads CASSLGDSFMNTEAFF. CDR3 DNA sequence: TGTGCCAGCAGCTTGGGTGACAGCTTTATGAACACTGAAGCTTTCTTT.

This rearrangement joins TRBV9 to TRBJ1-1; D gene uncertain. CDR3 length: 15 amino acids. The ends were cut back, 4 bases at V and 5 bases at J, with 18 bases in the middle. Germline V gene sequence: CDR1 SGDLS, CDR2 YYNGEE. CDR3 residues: CASSIRPPLKTEAFF. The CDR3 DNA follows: TGTGCCAGCAGCATACGCCCTCCGCTCAAAACTGAAGCTTTCTTT.

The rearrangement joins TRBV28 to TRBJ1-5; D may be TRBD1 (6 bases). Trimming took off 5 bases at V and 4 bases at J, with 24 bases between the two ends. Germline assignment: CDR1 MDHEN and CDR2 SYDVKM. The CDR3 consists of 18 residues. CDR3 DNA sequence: TGTGCCAGCAGTGTGCTGCGGGGCAGGGGAGGGTTGAATCAGCCCCAGCATTTT. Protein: CASSVLRGRGGLNQPQHF.

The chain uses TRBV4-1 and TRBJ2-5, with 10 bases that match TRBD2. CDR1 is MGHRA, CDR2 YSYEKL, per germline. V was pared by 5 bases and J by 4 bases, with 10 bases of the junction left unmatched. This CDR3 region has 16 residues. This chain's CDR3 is CASSAEPSGSPETQYF. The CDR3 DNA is TGCGCCAGCAGCGCAGAACCTAGCGGGAGTCCAGAGACCCAGTACTTC.

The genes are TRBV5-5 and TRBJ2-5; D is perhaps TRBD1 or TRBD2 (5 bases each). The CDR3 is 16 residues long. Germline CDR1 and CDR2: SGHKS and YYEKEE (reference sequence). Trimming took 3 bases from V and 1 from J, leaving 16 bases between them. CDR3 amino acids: CASSSPGGGIQETQYF. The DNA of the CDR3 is TGTGCCAGCAGCTCCCCGGGTGGGGGAATCCAAGAGACCCAGTACTTC.

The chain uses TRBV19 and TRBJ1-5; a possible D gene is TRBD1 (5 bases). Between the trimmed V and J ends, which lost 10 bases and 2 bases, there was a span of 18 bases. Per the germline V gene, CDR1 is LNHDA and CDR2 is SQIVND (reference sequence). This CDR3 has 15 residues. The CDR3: CATTMLQGGNQPQHF. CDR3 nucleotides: TGTGCCACCACCATGTTGCAGGGAGGCAATCAGCCCCAGCATTTT.

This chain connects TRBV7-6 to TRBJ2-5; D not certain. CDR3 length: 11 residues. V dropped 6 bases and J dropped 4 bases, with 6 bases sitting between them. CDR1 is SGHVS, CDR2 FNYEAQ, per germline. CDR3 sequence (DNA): TGTGCCAGCAGTTCGGGAGAGACCCAGTACTTC. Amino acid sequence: CASSSGETQYF.

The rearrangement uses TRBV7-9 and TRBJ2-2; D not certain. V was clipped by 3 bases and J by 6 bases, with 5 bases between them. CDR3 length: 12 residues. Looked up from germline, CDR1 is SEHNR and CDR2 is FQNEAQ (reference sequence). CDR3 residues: CASSFVPGELFF. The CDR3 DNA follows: TGTGCCAGCAGCTTTGTCCCCGGGGAGCTGTTTTTT.

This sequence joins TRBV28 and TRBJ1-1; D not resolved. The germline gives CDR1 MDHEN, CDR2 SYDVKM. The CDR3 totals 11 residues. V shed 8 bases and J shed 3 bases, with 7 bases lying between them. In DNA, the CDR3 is TGTGCCAGCCGGGGTTACACTGAAGCTTTCTTT. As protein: CASRGYTEAFF.

The CDR3 here is CASSPGVKETQYF. DNA of the CDR3: TGTGCCAGCAGCCCCGGGGTAAAAGAGACCCAGTACTTC. V gene TRBV7-8 combines with J gene TRBJ2-5; D is possibly TRBD2 (5 bases). The CDR3 runs 13 residues. CDR1 and CDR2 from the germline V gene are SGHVS and FQNEAQ. V dropped 5 bases and J dropped 3 bases, with 10 bases sitting between them.

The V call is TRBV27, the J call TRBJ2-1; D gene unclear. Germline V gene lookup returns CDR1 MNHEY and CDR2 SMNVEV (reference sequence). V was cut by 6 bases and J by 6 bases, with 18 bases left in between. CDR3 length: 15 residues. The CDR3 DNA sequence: TGTGCCAGCAGAAGACCGGATCTCATACCCAATGAGCAGTTCTTC. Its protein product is CASRRPDLIPNEQFF.

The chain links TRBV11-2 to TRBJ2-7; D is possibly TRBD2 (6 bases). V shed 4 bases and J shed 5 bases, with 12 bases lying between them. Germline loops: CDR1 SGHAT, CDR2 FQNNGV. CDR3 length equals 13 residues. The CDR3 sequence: CASSWQGLHEQYF. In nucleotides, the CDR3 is TGTGCCAGCAGCTGGCAGGGACTCCACGAGCAGTACTTC.

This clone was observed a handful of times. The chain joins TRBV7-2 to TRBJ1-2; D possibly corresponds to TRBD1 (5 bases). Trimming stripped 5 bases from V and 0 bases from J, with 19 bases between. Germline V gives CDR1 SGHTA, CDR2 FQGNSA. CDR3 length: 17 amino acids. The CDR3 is CASSNPSGGEPNYGYTF. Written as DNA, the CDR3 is TGTGCCAGCAGCAACCCCTCGGGGGGGGAACCTAACTATGGCTACACCTTC.

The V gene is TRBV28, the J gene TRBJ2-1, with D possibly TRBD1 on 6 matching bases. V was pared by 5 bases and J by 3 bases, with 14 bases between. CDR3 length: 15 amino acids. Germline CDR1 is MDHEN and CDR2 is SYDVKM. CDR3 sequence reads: CASSPQGQLYNEQFF. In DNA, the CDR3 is TGTGCCAGCAGTCCCCAAGGACAGCTCTACAATGAGCAGTTCTTC.

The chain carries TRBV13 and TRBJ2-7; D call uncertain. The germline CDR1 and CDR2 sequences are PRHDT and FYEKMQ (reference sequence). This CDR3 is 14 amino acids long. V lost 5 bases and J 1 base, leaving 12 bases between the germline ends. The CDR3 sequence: CASSPIRKSYEQYF. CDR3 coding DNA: TGTGCCAGCAGCCCCATCCGGAAGTCCTACGAGCAGTACTTC.

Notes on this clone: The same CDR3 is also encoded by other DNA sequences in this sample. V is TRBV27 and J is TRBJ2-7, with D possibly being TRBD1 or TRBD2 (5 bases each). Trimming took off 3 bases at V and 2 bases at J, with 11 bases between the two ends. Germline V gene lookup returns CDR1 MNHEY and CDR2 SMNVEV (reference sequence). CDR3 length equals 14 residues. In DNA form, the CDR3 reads TGTGCCAGCAGTTTTACCGGGGCCACCTACGAGCAGTACTTC. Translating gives CASSFTGATYEQYF.

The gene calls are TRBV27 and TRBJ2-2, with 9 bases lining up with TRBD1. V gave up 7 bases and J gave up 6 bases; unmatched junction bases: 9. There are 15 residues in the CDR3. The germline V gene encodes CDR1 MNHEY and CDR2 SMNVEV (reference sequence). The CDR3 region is CASKTGTGWAGELFF. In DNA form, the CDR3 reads TGTGCCAGCAAAACCGGGACAGGGTGGGCCGGGGAGCTGTTTTTT.

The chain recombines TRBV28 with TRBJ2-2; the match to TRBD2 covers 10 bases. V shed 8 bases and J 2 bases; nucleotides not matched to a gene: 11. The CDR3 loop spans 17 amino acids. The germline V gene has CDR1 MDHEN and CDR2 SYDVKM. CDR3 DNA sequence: TGTGCCAGCCGCTCGCTAGCGGGAGTAGAAAACACCGGGGAGCTGTTTTTT. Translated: CASRSLAGVENTGELFF.

Here the CDR3 reads CASSVEVTGAYGYTF. The CDR3 DNA follows: TGTGCCAGCAGCGTAGAGGTGACAGGAGCCTATGGCTACACCTTC. J is TRBJ1-2 and V is TRBV9; TRBD1 might be the D (6 bases). Germline V gene sequence: CDR1 SGDLS, CDR2 YYNGEE. The V end was cut by 0 bases, the J end by 4 bases, with 13 bases between. The CDR3 is 15 residues long.

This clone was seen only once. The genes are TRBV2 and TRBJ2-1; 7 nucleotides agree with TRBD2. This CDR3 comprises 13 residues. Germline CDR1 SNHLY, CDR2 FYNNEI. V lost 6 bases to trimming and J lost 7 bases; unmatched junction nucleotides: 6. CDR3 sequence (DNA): TGTGCCAGCAGAGAGACTAGCAGGAATGAGCAGTTCTTC. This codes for CASRETSRNEQFF.

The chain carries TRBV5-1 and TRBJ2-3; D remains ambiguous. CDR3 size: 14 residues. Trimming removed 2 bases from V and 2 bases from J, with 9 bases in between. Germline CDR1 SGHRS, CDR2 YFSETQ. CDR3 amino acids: CASSFSLPTDTQYF. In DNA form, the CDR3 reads TGCGCCAGCAGCTTCTCGCTACCCACAGATACGCAGTATTTT.

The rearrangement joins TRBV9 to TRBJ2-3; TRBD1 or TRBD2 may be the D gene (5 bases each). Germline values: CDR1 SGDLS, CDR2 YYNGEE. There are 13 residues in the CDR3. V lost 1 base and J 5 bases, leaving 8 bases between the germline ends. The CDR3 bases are TGTGCCAGCAGCGTATGGGACCAAGATACGCAGTATTTT. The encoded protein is CASSVWDQDTQYF.

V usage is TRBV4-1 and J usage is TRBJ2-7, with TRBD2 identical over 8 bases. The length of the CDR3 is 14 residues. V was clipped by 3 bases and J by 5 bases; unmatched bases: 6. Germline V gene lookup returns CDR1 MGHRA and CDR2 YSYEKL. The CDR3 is CASSQIDGGDEQYF. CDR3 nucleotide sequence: TGCGCCAGCAGCCAGATAGACGGGGGGGACGAGCAGTACTTC.

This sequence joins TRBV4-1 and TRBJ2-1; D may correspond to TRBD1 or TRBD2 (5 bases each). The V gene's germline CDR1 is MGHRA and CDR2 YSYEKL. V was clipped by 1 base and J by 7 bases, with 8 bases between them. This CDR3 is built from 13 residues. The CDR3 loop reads CASSQVGVNEQFF. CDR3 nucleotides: TGCGCCAGCAGCCAAGTGGGGGTTAATGAGCAGTTCTTC.

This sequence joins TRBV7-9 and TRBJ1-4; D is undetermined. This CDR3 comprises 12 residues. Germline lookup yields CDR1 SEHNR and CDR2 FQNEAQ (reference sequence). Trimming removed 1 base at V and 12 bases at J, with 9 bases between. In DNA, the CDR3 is TGTGCCAGCAGCTTAGGGGTGGATCAACTGTTTTTT. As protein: CASSLGVDQLFF.

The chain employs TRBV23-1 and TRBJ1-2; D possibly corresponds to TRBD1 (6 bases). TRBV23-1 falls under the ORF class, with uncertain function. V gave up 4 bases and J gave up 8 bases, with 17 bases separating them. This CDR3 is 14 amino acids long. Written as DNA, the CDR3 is TGCGCCAGCAGTCGGCGGGGGCGTTCAGTGGGCTACACCTTC. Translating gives CASSRRGRSVGYTF.

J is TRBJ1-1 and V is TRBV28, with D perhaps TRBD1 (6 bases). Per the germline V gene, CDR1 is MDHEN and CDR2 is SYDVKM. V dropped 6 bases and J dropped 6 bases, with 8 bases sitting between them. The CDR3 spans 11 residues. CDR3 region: CASSGGPEAFF. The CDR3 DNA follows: TGTGCCAGCAGCGGGGGGCCTGAAGCTTTCTTT.